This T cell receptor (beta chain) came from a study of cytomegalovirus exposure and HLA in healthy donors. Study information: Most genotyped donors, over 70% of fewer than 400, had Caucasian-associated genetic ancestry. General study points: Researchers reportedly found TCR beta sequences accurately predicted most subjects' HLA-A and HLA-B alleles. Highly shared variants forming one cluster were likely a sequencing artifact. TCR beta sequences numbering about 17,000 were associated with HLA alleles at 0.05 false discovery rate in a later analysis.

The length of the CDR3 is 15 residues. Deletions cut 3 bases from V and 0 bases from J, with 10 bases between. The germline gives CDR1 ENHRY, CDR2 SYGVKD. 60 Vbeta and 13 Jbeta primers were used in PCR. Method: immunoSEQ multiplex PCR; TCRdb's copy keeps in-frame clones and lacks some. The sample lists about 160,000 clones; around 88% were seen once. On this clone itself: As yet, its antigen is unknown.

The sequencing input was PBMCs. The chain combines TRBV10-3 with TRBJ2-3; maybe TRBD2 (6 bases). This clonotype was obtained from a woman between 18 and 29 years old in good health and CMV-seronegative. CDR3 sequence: CAISDTGESTDTQYF. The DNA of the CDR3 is TGTGCCATCAGTGATACGGGGGAAAGCACAGATACGCAGTATTTT.